The sequence of this T cell receptor beta chain was determined in a study of long-term antiretroviral therapy in people with HIV. This CDR3 has 12 amino acids. Germline loops: CDR1 MDHEN, CDR2 SYDVKM. Trimming took off 5 bases at V and 3 bases at J, with 8 bases between the two ends. By share, this clone ranks as large. Survey level was the resolution at which the v3.0 immunoSEQ assay ran. Some clones are missing from TCRdb's copy, which holds only in-frame ones; the method was immunoSEQ multiplex PCR. The data show under 25,000 clones, over 60% seen once. The V gene is TRBV28, the J gene TRBJ2-7; D is possibly TRBD1 (5 bases). The specimen was unsorted PBMCs, collected 0.5 years before starting antiretroviral therapy. The sequence came from a man aged 18 to 29 with HIV. The DNA of the CDR3 is TGTGCCAGCAGTCCAGGGTTCTACGAGCAGTACTTC. Translating it yields CASSPGFYEQYF.